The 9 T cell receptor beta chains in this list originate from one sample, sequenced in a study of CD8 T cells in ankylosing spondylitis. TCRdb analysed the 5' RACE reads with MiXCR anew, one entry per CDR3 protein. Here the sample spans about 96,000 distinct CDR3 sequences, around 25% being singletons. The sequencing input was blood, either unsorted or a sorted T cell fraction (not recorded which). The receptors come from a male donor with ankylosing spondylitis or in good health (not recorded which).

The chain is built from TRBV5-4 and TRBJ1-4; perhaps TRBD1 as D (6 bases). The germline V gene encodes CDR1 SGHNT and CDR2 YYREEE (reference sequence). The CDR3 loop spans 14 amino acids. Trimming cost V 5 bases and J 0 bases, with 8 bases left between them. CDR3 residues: CASSGGTTNEKLFF. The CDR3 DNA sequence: TGTGCCAGCAGTGGGGGCACAACTAATGAAAAACTGTTTTTT.

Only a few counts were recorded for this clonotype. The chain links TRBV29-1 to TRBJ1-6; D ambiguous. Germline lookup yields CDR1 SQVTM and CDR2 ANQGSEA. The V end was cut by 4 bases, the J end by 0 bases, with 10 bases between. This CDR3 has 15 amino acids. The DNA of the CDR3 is TGCAGCGTTGGCATCGCAAGCTCCTATAATTCACCCCTCCACTTT. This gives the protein CSVGIASSYNSPLHF.

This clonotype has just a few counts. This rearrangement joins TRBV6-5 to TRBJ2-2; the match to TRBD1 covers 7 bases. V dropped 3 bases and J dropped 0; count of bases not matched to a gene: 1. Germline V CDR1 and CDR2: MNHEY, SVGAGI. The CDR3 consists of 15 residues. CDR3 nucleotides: TGTGCCAGCAGTTATACAGGGGCGAACACCGGGGAGCTGTTTTTT. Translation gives CASSYTGANTGELFF.

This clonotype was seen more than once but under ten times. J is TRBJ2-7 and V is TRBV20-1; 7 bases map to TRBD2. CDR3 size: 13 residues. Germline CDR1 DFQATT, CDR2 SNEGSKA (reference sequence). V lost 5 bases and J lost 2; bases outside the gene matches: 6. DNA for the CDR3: TGCAGTGCTGGGGACGGACTAGCCTACGAGCAGTACTTC. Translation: CSAGDGLAYEQYF.

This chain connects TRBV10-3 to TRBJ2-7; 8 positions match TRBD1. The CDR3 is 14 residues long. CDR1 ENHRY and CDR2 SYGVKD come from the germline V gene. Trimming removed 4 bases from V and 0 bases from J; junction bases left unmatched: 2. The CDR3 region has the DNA TGTGCCATCAGTGGGGGACAGGACTCCTACGAGCAGTACGTC. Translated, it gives CAISGGQDSYEQYV.

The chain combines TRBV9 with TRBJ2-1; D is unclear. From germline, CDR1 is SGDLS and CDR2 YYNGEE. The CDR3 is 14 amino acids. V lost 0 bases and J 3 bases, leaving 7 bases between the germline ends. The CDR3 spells CASSVDGYYNEQFF. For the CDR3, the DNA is TGTGCCAGCAGCGTAGACGGGTACTACAATGAGCAGTTCTTC.

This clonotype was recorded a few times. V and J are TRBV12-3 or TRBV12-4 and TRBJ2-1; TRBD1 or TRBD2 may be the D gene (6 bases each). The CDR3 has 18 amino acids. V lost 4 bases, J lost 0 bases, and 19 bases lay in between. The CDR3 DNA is TGTGCCAGCAGTTCCGATAGCGGAGGGGGTTTCTCCTACAATGAGCAGTTCTTC. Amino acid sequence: CASSSDSGGGFSYNEQFF.

The CDR3 loop is CASRTVQGLNSPLHF. Written as DNA, the CDR3 is TGTGCCAGCAGGACGGTACAGGGCCTAAATTCACCCCTCCACTTT. The chain couples TRBV5-5 to TRBJ1-6; a weak D match, TRBD1 (6 bases). Trimming pared 5 bases from V and 7 bases from J, leaving 16 bases between. The CDR3 consists of 15 residues. CDR1 SGHKS and CDR2 YYEKEE come from the germline V gene (reference sequence).

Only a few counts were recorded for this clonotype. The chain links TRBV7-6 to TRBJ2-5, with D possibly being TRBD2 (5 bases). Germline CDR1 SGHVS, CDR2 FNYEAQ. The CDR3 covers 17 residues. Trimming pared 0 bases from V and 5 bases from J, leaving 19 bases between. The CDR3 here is CASSLALASLTPETQYF. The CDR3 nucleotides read TGTGCCAGCAGCTTAGCTCTGGCTAGCCTGACGCCGGAGACCCAGTACTTC.